A single sample is the source of the 4 T cell receptor beta chains below, sequenced in a study of blood T cell repertoires in COVID-19. The repertoire was sequenced with immunoSEQ multiplex PCR; TCRdb's copy has only in-frame clones and lacks some. The table shows fewer than 45,000 clones, with around four fifths occurring only once. Sequencing was carried out using peripheral blood. These receptors all come from a man in his fifties with active COVID-19.

The chain joins TRBV27 to TRBJ2-7; D possibly corresponds to TRBD2 (5 bases). This CDR3 has 15 residues. The germline V gene encodes CDR1 MNHEY and CDR2 SMNVEV (reference sequence). Deletions cut 4 bases from V and 5 bases from J, with 18 bases between. In DNA, the CDR3 is TGTGCCAGCAGTTCTCGGGGTGAATTTGTGGACGAGCAGTACTTC. Its translation: CASSSRGEFVDEQYF.

CDR3 sequence: CASTLGGSYEQYF. The CDR3, as DNA: TGTGCCAGCACCTTGGGGGGGTCCTACGAGCAGTACTTC. The gene calls are TRBV12-3 or TRBV12-4 and TRBJ2-7, with 7 bases identical to TRBD2. V shed 7 bases and J 1 base; nucleotides not matched to a gene: 4. This CDR3 contains 13 residues.

V is TRBV10-3 and J is TRBJ2-7, with 8 bases that match TRBD2. V gave up 4 bases and J gave up 6 bases; unmatched junction bases: 5. The CDR3 spans 13 residues. Germline CDR1 ENHRY, CDR2 SYGVKD. The CDR3 reads CAISVPGGGEQYF. DNA for the CDR3: TGTGCCATCAGTGTTCCGGGAGGGGGCGAGCAGTACTTC.

The chain employs TRBV12-3 or TRBV12-4 and TRBJ1-1; 7 nucleotides agree with TRBD1. V lost 7 bases, J lost 7 bases, and 9 bases stayed unmatched. This CDR3 has 13 amino acids. The CDR3 is CASTRQGGGEAFF. CDR3 nucleotides: TGTGCCAGCACCCGACAGGGTGGAGGTGAAGCTTTCTTT.